A selection of T cell receptor beta chains follows, all from one sample in a study of blood T cells in healthy people across ages. TCRdb called the 5' RACE reads again in MiXCR, with one record for every CDR3 protein. The data contain 630,000 or so distinct CDR3 sequences, about 32% of them singletons. Sequencing was performed on blood. The receptors derive from a woman at least 80 years old in good health. Each CDR3 is given with its conserved first and last residue. D genes are given only for firm matches. A clone size is listed for some rows: how often the clone was seen (once, few, many), or a class if it is expanded.

len: 12; abundance: many; d_gene: -; v_gene: TRBV12-3/TRBV12-4; j_gene: TRBJ1-4; CDR3aa: CASSLRFEKLFF; CDR3nt: TGTGCCAGCAGTCTCCGGTTTGAAAAACTGTTTTTT
len: 11; abundance: many; d_gene: -; v_gene: TRBV7-8; j_gene: TRBJ2-7; CDR3aa: CASSFTHEQYF; CDR3nt: TGTGCCAGCAGCTTCACCCACGAGCAGTACTTC
len: 14; abundance: few; d_gene: -; v_gene: TRBV12-3/TRBV12-4; j_gene: TRBJ2-2; CDR3aa: CASAWATNTGELFF; CDR3nt: TGTGCCAGCGCTTGGGCGACGAACACCGGGGAGCTGTTTTTT
len: 14; abundance: -; d_gene: -; v_gene: TRBV5-1; j_gene: TRBJ2-2; CDR3aa: CASSFKPGTGELFF; CDR3nt: TGCGCCAGCAGCTTCAAACCGGGGACCGGGGAGCTGTTTTTT
len: 13; abundance: many; d_gene: -; v_gene: TRBV6-1; j_gene: TRBJ2-7; CDR3aa: CASISARQGRQYF; CDR3nt: TGTGCCAGCATCTCGGCCCGGCAGGGGAGGCAGTACTTC
len: 16; abundance: -; d_gene: -; v_gene: TRBV6-2/TRBV6-3; j_gene: TRBJ2-1; CDR3aa: CASSFGAALLGDEQFF; CDR3nt: TGTGCCAGCAGTTTTGGGGCGGCCTTGCTTGGCGATGAGCAGTTCTTC
len: 15; abundance: many; d_gene: TRBD1; v_gene: TRBV7-3; j_gene: TRBJ2-7; CDR3aa: CASSLEGQGLYEQYF; CDR3nt: TGTGCCAGCAGCTTAGAGGGACAGGGCCTCTACGAGCAGTACTTC
len: 12; abundance: -; d_gene: -; v_gene: TRBV30; j_gene: TRBJ1-1; CDR3aa: CAWSVGPLRPFF; CDR3nt: TGTGCCTGGAGTGTAGGACCCCTAAGACCGTTCTTT
len: 13; abundance: many; d_gene: TRBD1; v_gene: TRBV29-1; j_gene: TRBJ1-1; CDR3aa: CSASGQKGTEAFF; CDR3nt: TGCAGCGCCTCGGGACAGAAGGGCACTGAAGCTTTCTTT
len: 15; abundance: many; d_gene: TRBD2; v_gene: TRBV27; j_gene: TRBJ2-3; CDR3aa: CASSLGGGASHTQYF; CDR3nt: TGTGCCAGCAGTTTGGGCGGGGGGGCATCACATACGCAGTATTTT
len: 14; abundance: few; d_gene: TRBD1; v_gene: TRBV12-3/TRBV12-4; j_gene: TRBJ1-6; CDR3aa: CASKIQGPNSPLHF; CDR3nt: TGTGCCAGCAAAATACAGGGGCCGAATTCACCCCTCCACTTT
len: 12; abundance: -; d_gene: -; v_gene: TRBV7-9; j_gene: TRBJ1-2; CDR3aa: CASSFSEIGYTF; CDR3nt: TGTGCCAGCAGCTTTTCTGAGATTGGCTACACCTTC
len: 15; abundance: -; d_gene: TRBD2; v_gene: TRBV5-6; j_gene: TRBJ2-7; CDR3aa: CASSFIAGVPYEQYF; CDR3nt: TGTGCCAGCAGCTTCATAGCGGGAGTTCCCTACGAGCAGTACTTC
len: 11; abundance: many; d_gene: -; v_gene: TRBV6-2/TRBV6-3; j_gene: TRBJ2-5; CDR3aa: CASQTGETQYF; CDR3nt: TGTGCCAGCCAAACAGGGGAGACCCAGTACTTC
len: 15; abundance: -; d_gene: TRBD1; v_gene: TRBV5-1; j_gene: TRBJ2-7; CDR3aa: CASSLDGTGAGERYF; CDR3nt: TGCGCCAGCAGCTTGGATGGGACAGGGGCCGGCGAGCGGTACTTC
len: 13; abundance: many; d_gene: -; v_gene: TRBV15; j_gene: TRBJ1-1; CDR3aa: CATSRSTNTEAFF; CDR3nt: TGTGCCACCAGCAGGTCGACGAACACTGAAGCTTTCTTT
len: 18; abundance: many; d_gene: TRBD2; v_gene: TRBV20-1; j_gene: TRBJ2-1; CDR3aa: CSARVEYSLAGGQGEQFF; CDR3nt: TGCAGTGCTAGAGTCGAATATTCACTAGCGGGGGGTCAGGGTGAGCAGTTCTTC
len: 13; abundance: many; d_gene: TRBD1; v_gene: TRBV4-3; j_gene: TRBJ1-2; CDR3aa: CASSQDGTGGNTF; CDR3nt: TGCGCCAGCAGCCAAGACGGGACAGGCGGAAACACCTTC
len: 15; abundance: many; d_gene: TRBD1; v_gene: TRBV20-1; j_gene: TRBJ2-7; CDR3aa: CSARSPTGGRYEQYF; CDR3nt: TGCAGTGCTAGATCCCCGACAGGGGGGAGATACGAGCAGTACTTC
len: 17; abundance: -; d_gene: -; v_gene: TRBV4-3; j_gene: TRBJ1-5; CDR3aa: CASSQDPRVREGQPQHF; CDR3nt: TGCGCCAGCAGCCAAGACCCACGAGTCAGGGAAGGTCAGCCCCAGCATTTT
len: 14; abundance: many; d_gene: TRBD1; v_gene: TRBV4-3; j_gene: TRBJ1-1; CDR3aa: CASSPGGPHTEAFF; CDR3nt: TGCGCCAGCAGCCCAGGGGGGCCGCACACTGAAGCTTTCTTT
len: 13; abundance: few; d_gene: -; v_gene: TRBV6-1; j_gene: TRBJ1-1; CDR3aa: CASRWGLDTEAFF; CDR3nt: TGTGCCAGTCGGTGGGGGCTAGACACTGAAGCTTTCTTT
len: 16; abundance: few; d_gene: -; v_gene: TRBV21-1; j_gene: TRBJ1-5; CDR3aa: CASSNRRSYSNQPQHF; CDR3nt: TGTGCCAGCAGCAACAGGCGTAGTTATAGCAATCAGCCCCAGCATTTT
len: 16; abundance: once; d_gene: -; v_gene: TRBV5-5; j_gene: TRBJ1-2; CDR3aa: CASSLEGGYRPYGYTF; CDR3nt: TGTGCCAGCAGCTTGGAGGGGGGTTACAGGCCCTATGGCTACACCTTC
len: 15; abundance: many; d_gene: TRBD1; v_gene: TRBV6-2/TRBV6-3; j_gene: TRBJ2-5; CDR3aa: CASSYGTGGQETQYF; CDR3nt: TGTGCCAGCAGTTACGGGACAGGGGGCCAAGAGACCCAGTACTTC
len: 14; abundance: many; d_gene: -; v_gene: TRBV5-1; j_gene: TRBJ2-3; CDR3aa: CASSWTDHTDTQYF; CDR3nt: TGCGCCAGCAGCTGGACCGACCACACAGATACGCAGTATTTT
len: 14; abundance: -; d_gene: -; v_gene: TRBV5-1; j_gene: TRBJ1-5; CDR3aa: CASSLVGGGSAQHF; CDR3nt: TGCGCCAGCAGCTTGGTAGGGGGGGGATCGGCCCAGCATTTT
len: 18; abundance: -; d_gene: -; v_gene: TRBV5-4; j_gene: TRBJ2-5; CDR3aa: CASSGPPGPGVGQETQYF; CDR3nt: TGTGCCAGCAGCGGACCACCGGGACCAGGTGTAGGTCAAGAGACCCAGTACTTC
len: 14; abundance: many; d_gene: TRBD2; v_gene: TRBV7-9; j_gene: TRBJ2-1; CDR3aa: CASSPSGGAAEQFF; CDR3nt: TGTGCCAGCAGCCCTAGCGGGGGGGCCGCTGAGCAGTTCTTC
len: 17; abundance: -; d_gene: -; v_gene: TRBV10-2; j_gene: TRBJ2-4; CDR3aa: CASSEFLSNLAKNIQYF; CDR3nt: TGCGCCAGCAGTGAATTCCTAAGCAACCTAGCCAAAAACATTCAGTACTTC
len: 15; abundance: many; d_gene: TRBD1; v_gene: TRBV4-3; j_gene: TRBJ1-1; CDR3aa: CASSQDRQGGTEAFF; CDR3nt: TGCGCCAGCAGCCAAGATAGACAGGGGGGCACTGAAGCTTTCTTT
len: 12; abundance: -; d_gene: -; v_gene: TRBV9; j_gene: TRBJ2-7; CDR3aa: CASSVADGEQYF; CDR3nt: TGTGCCAGCAGCGTAGCGGATGGCGAGCAGTACTTC
len: 13; abundance: -; d_gene: -; v_gene: TRBV6-1; j_gene: TRBJ1-1; CDR3aa: CASPRLGNTEAFF; CDR3nt: TGTGCCAGCCCCCGGTTGGGGAACACTGAAGCTTTCTTT
len: 14; abundance: -; d_gene: TRBD1; v_gene: TRBV5-1; j_gene: TRBJ1-2; CDR3aa: CASSPRTGAGGYTF; CDR3nt: TGCGCCAGCAGCCCACGGACAGGGGCTGGAGGCTACACCTTC
len: 15; abundance: many; d_gene: TRBD1; v_gene: TRBV5-6; j_gene: TRBJ2-1; CDR3aa: CASSYGQDSYNEQFF; CDR3nt: TGTGCCAGCAGTTATGGACAGGATTCCTACAATGAGCAGTTCTTC
len: 14; abundance: -; d_gene: TRBD1; v_gene: TRBV6-5; j_gene: TRBJ1-2; CDR3aa: CASSRTGGRYGYTF; CDR3nt: TGTGCCAGCAGTCGGACAGGGGGACGCTATGGCTACACCTTC
len: 14; abundance: many; d_gene: -; v_gene: TRBV7-8; j_gene: TRBJ2-7; CDR3aa: CASSLDQPTYEQYF; CDR3nt: TGTGCCAGCAGCTTGGACCAACCGACCTACGAGCAGTACTTC
len: 14; abundance: -; d_gene: -; v_gene: TRBV6-1; j_gene: TRBJ2-7; CDR3aa: CASRTGQFTYEQYF; CDR3nt: TGTGCCAGCAGGACCGGGCAATTTACCTACGAGCAGTACTTC
len: 16; abundance: many; d_gene: -; v_gene: TRBV5-5; j_gene: TRBJ2-5; CDR3aa: CASSSRPSQVQETQYF; CDR3nt: TGTGCCAGCAGCTCCCGGCCTTCACAAGTCCAAGAGACCCAGTACTTC
len: 13; abundance: few; d_gene: -; v_gene: TRBV7-3; j_gene: TRBJ2-3; CDR3aa: CTSRNTSTDTQYF; CDR3nt: TGTACCAGCAGGAATACTAGCACAGATACGCAGTATTTT
len: 13; abundance: many; d_gene: -; v_gene: TRBV7-2; j_gene: TRBJ2-5; CDR3aa: CASSQTGPETQYF; CDR3nt: TGTGCCAGCAGCCAGACCGGGCCAGAGACCCAGTACTTC
len: 17; abundance: -; d_gene: TRBD2; v_gene: TRBV11-1; j_gene: TRBJ2-7; CDR3aa: CASSFESGLAGVYEQYF; CDR3nt: TGTGCCAGCAGCTTTGAATCAGGACTAGCGGGAGTCTACGAGCAGTACTTC
len: 14; abundance: many; d_gene: -; v_gene: TRBV5-1; j_gene: TRBJ2-1; CDR3aa: CASSPLGGINEQFF; CDR3nt: TGCGCCAGCAGCCCCCTCGGGGGTATCAATGAGCAGTTCTTC
len: 15; abundance: many; d_gene: TRBD2; v_gene: TRBV5-1; j_gene: TRBJ2-3; CDR3aa: CASSLGGTRGDTQYF; CDR3nt: TGCGCCAGCAGCTTGGGCGGGACTAGAGGGGATACGCAGTATTTT
len: 16; abundance: -; d_gene: -; v_gene: TRBV5-1; j_gene: TRBJ2-6; CDR3aa: CASSLIQMAGANVLTF; CDR3nt: TGCGCCAGCAGCTTGATCCAGATGGCTGGGGCCAACGTCCTGACTTTC
len: 15; abundance: -; d_gene: TRBD1; v_gene: TRBV20-1; j_gene: TRBJ2-7; CDR3aa: CSANRGTVVNNGQYF; CDR3nt: TGCAGTGCGAATCGTGGGACAGTCGTTAACAATGGGCAGTACTTC
len: 14; abundance: -; d_gene: -; v_gene: TRBV14; j_gene: TRBJ2-5; CDR3aa: CASSQETLGETQYF; CDR3nt: TGTGCCAGCAGCCAAGAAACCCTAGGGGAGACCCAGTACTTC
len: 15; abundance: -; d_gene: TRBD2; v_gene: TRBV7-2; j_gene: TRBJ2-5; CDR3aa: CASSFKREVGETQYF; CDR3nt: TGTGCCAGCAGCTTTAAGCGGGAGGTTGGGGAGACCCAGTACTTC
len: 15; abundance: many; d_gene: -; v_gene: TRBV12-3/TRBV12-4; j_gene: TRBJ1-2; CDR3aa: CASSSGRIRNYGYTF; CDR3nt: TGTGCCAGCAGCTCCGGACGGATCCGAAACTATGGCTACACCTTC
len: 17; abundance: many; d_gene: -; v_gene: TRBV18; j_gene: TRBJ2-5; CDR3aa: CASSPRTGGHQGETQYF; CDR3nt: TGTGCCAGCTCACCACGGACCGGGGGTCACCAAGGGGAGACCCAGTACTTC
len: 15; abundance: many; d_gene: -; v_gene: TRBV5-1; j_gene: TRBJ2-1; CDR3aa: CASSLHPGSYNEQFF; CDR3nt: TGCGCCAGCAGCCTCCACCCGGGCTCCTACAATGAGCAGTTCTTC
len: 15; abundance: many; d_gene: TRBD2; v_gene: TRBV6-1; j_gene: TRBJ2-5; CDR3aa: CASSEMSSGWGTQYF; CDR3nt: TGTGCCAGCAGTGAAATGTCTAGCGGTTGGGGGACCCAGTACTTC
len: 13; abundance: -; d_gene: -; v_gene: TRBV6-5; j_gene: TRBJ2-1; CDR3aa: CASSIRVGNEQFF; CDR3nt: TGTGCCAGCAGTATCCGGGTGGGAAATGAGCAGTTCTTC
len: 15; abundance: once; d_gene: -; v_gene: TRBV6-6; j_gene: TRBJ1-1; CDR3aa: CASRRDRTMNTEAFF; CDR3nt: TGTGCCAGCAGGCGAGACCGGACCATGAACACTGAAGCTTTCTTT
len: 15; abundance: many; d_gene: -; v_gene: TRBV9; j_gene: TRBJ1-6; CDR3aa: CASSASRGSNSPLHF; CDR3nt: TGTGCCAGCAGCGCGTCACGGGGTTCGAATTCACCCCTCCACTTT
len: 15; abundance: few; d_gene: -; v_gene: TRBV20-1; j_gene: TRBJ1-6; CDR3aa: CSAGGLGSYNSPLHF; CDR3nt: TGCAGTGCTGGGGGACTGGGTTCCTATAATTCACCCCTCCACTTT
len: 13; abundance: -; d_gene: -; v_gene: TRBV7-2; j_gene: TRBJ1-2; CDR3aa: CASSEEVGFGYTF; CDR3nt: TGTGCCAGCAGCGAAGAGGTGGGGTTCGGCTACACCTTC
len: 12; abundance: many; d_gene: -; v_gene: TRBV7-2; j_gene: TRBJ2-7; CDR3aa: CASSLSIYEQYF; CDR3nt: TGTGCCAGCAGCCTATCAATCTACGAGCAGTACTTC